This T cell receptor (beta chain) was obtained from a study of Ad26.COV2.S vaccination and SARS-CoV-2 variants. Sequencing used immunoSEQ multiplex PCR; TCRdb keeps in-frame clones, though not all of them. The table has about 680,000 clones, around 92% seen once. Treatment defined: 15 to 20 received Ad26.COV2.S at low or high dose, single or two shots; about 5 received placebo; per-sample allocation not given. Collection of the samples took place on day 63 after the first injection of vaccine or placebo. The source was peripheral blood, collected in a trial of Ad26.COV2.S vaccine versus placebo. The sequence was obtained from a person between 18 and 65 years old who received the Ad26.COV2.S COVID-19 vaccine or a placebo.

The CDR3 DNA follows: TGCAGCGTTGACGAATACAATGAGCAGTTCTTC. Translated: CSVDEYNEQFF. The chain couples TRBV29-1 to TRBJ2-1; D gene uncertain. The CDR3 consists of 11 residues. Trimming left V 3 bases short and J 4 bases short, with 4 bases between. CDR1 is SQVTM, CDR2 ANQGSEA, per germline.